These T cell receptor beta chains were read from a single sample in a study of tumor-infiltrating lymphocytes in oesophageal squamous cell carcinoma. A single record per CDR3 protein comes from TCRdb applying MiXCR to the PCR reads. Here the sample spans approximately 18,000 distinct CDR3 sequences, roughly 40% being singletons. The specimen sequenced was normal esophageal tissue next to the tumor. The receptor set was obtained from a female donor with esophageal squamous cell carcinoma. Both conserved end residues are part of each CDR3. D genes are given only for firm matches. Not all rows give a size; the values are once, few, many and, for expanded clones, a class.

D gene | clone size | J gene | V gene | CDR3 DNA | CDR3 protein
TRBD2 | . | TRBJ2-7 | TRBV3-1 | TGTGCCAGCAGCTTGACTAGCGGAGCCTCCTACGAGCAGTACTTC | CASSLTSGASYEQYF
. | medium-sized | TRBJ1-1 | TRBV7-2 | TGTGCCAGCAGCTTATCGGGGGTGGACACTGAAGCTTTCTTT | CASSLSGVDTEAFF
. | medium-sized | TRBJ2-5 | TRBV11-2 | TGTGCCAGCAGCTTCTGGACGGAGCAAGAGACCCAGTACTTC | CASSFWTEQETQYF
. | many | TRBJ1-5 | TRBV7-9 | TGTGCCAGCAGTTTAGGAAACAGCAATCAGCCCCAGCATTTT | CASSLGNSNQPQHF
. | . | TRBJ2-6 | TRBV11-2 | TGTGCCAGCAGCTTAGCAGTGGTAACTGGGGCCAACGTCCTGACTTTC | CASSLAVVTGANVLTF
TRBD2 | large | TRBJ2-1 | TRBV7-3 | TGTGCCAGCAGCTCATCCGGGACTACCAATGAGCAGTTCTTC | CASSSSGTTNEQFF
TRBD2 | . | TRBJ2-1 | TRBV11-1 | TGTGCCAGCAGCCTGGGACGAGCGGGAGGGAGGAACAATGAGCAGTTCTTC | CASSLGRAGGRNNEQFF
TRBD2 | few | TRBJ2-1 | TRBV11-2 | TGTGCCAGCAGCTCCGTAGGACTAGCGGAGGCCGGCTCCTACAATGAGCAGTTCTTC | CASSSVGLAEAGSYNEQFF
. | . | TRBJ2-3 | TRBV7-8 | TGTGCCAGCAGCCAAGGGATTTCACCCCTCCACTTC | CASSQGISPLHF
. | few | TRBJ2-1 | TRBV7-6 | TGTGCCAGCAGCTTCGTGTACGGGACCCACAATGAGCAGTTCTTC | CASSFVYGTHNEQFF
. | many | TRBJ2-5 | TRBV7-9 | TGTGCCAGCAGCTCTGGACCCTCCCAGCAAGAGACCCAGTACTTC | CASSSGPSQQETQYF
TRBD1 | medium-sized | TRBJ2-5 | TRBV12-3/TRBV12-4 | TGTGCCAGCAGGACAGGGGTTTCCAATTTCCAAGAGACCCAGTACTTC | CASRTGVSNFQETQYF
. | many | TRBJ1-5 | TRBV28 | TGTGCCAGCAGTTCGTTAATTGGGAGTCAGCCCCAGCATTTT | CASSSLIGSQPQHF
TRBD2 | medium-sized | TRBJ2-1 | TRBV7-6 | TGTGCCAGCAGCCCGTTTAGCGGGAGGTTCTATGAGCAGTTCTTC | CASSPFSGRFYEQFF
TRBD2 | . | TRBJ2-5 | TRBV19 | TGTGCCAGTAGGGGGCTCCGGGCGGGAGGGCCGGAGACCCAGTACTTC | CASRGLRAGGPETQYF
TRBD1 | few | TRBJ1-1 | TRBV3-1 | TGTGCCAGCAGCCAACAAGTGGGACAGGGGAGCACTGAAGCTTTCTTT | CASSQQVGQGSTEAFF
. | . | TRBJ1-6 | TRBV7-3 | TGTGCCAGCAGCTTGACGGATTCACCCCTCCACTTT | CASSLTDSPLHF
. | few | TRBJ2-1 | TRBV7-2 | TGTGCCAGCAGCGAGGGACTGACCAACAATGAGCAGTTCTTC | CASSEGLTNNEQFF
TRBD2 | . | TRBJ2-3 | TRBV10-3 | TGTGCCATCACCAGAACTAGCGGGGGGCCTCGAGATACGCAGTATTTT | CAITRTSGGPRDTQYF
TRBD2 | . | TRBJ2-1 | TRBV6-1 | TGTGCCAGCAGAGGGACTAGCGGGAGCAATGAGCAGTTCTTC | CASRGTSGSNEQFF
. | few | TRBJ1-3 | TRBV5-1 | TGCGCCAGCAGCTTACATACAGGGACCTCTGGAAACACCATATATTTT | CASSLHTGTSGNTIYF
. | medium-sized | TRBJ1-1 | TRBV6-1 | TGTGCCAGCAGTGGTACAGGGATGGCTGAAGCTTTCTTT | CASSGTGMAEAFF
. | many | TRBJ2-7 | TRBV5-3 | TGTGCCAGAAGGGATCCGGGAGATGAGTACGAGCAGTACTTC | CARRDPGDEYEQYF
. | . | TRBJ1-5 | TRBV7-2 | TGTGCCAGCAGTTGGGGGGGGGGCGAGAATCAGCCCCAGCATTTT | CASSWGGGENQPQHF
. | . | TRBJ2-5 | TRBV7-9 | TGTGCCAGCAGCACCGGGACATTAGTCCAGGAGACCCAGTACTTC | CASSTGTLVQETQYF
TRBD1 | medium-sized | TRBJ2-7 | TRBV12-3/TRBV12-4 | TGTGCCAGCAGTTCTACTCCCGGGGGGACAGGGACTCAACAGTACTTC | CASSSTPGGTGTQQYF
. | . | TRBJ2-1 | TRBV7-3 | TGTGCCAGCAGCTTAAATCCGGGGTACAATGAGCAGTTCTTC | CASSLNPGYNEQFF
. | . | TRBJ1-2 | TRBV5-5 | TGTGCCAGCAGCCACGGGACGATTGGCTACACCTTC | CASSHGTIGYTF
. | . | TRBJ2-1 | TRBV12-3/TRBV12-4 | TGTGCCAGCAGCCCACAGGGAGGAATCAATGAGCAGTTCTTC | CASSPQGGINEQFF
TRBD2 | once | TRBJ2-4 | TRBV7-3 | TGTGCCAGCAGCGGGACTAGGGTGGATACGCAGTACTTC | CASSGTRVDTQYF
TRBD1 | many | TRBJ1-2 | TRBV11-2 | TGTGCCAGCAGCTCTACAGGGGTACGCTACACCTTC | CASSSTGVRYTF
. | . | TRBJ2-7 | TRBV12-3/TRBV12-4 | TGTGCCAGCAGTTTTGGCAGGGCCTACGAGCAGTACTTC | CASSFGRAYEQYF
TRBD1 | many | TRBJ1-5 | TRBV12-3/TRBV12-4 | TGTGCCAGCAGAATACAGGGGATGGGTCAGCCCCAGCATTTT | CASRIQGMGQPQHF
. | few | TRBJ1-6 | TRBV7-6 | TGTGCCAGCAGGATTGAGTACGGCAATAATTCACCCCTCCACTTT | CASRIEYGNNSPLHF
TRBD2 | . | TRBJ2-7 | TRBV7-2 | TGTGCCAGCAGCTCTACTAGCGGGAGTCCCTACGAGCAGTACTTC | CASSSTSGSPYEQYF
. | . | TRBJ1-2 | TRBV18 | TGTGCCAGCTCACCACGACCAGGGAATTCGGTTTATGGCTACACCTTC | CASSPRPGNSVYGYTF
TRBD1 | . | TRBJ2-2 | TRBV7-3 | TGTGCCAGCAGCCCGAGGGCGACAGGGGGCCATGGCGGGGAGCTGTTTTTT | CASSPRATGGHGGELFF
. | many | TRBJ2-3 | TRBV11-2 | TGTGCCAGCAGCTTAGAACGGAACACAGATACGCAGTATTTT | CASSLERNTDTQYF
. | . | TRBJ2-3 | TRBV7-9 | TGTGCCAGCACCCTATGGCGGGTGGGGACAGATACGCAGTATTTT | CASTLWRVGTDTQYF
. | few | TRBJ1-1 | TRBV7-9 | TGTGCCAGCAGGGACCCGGGACAAATGAACACTGAAGCTTTCTTT | CASRDPGQMNTEAFF
. | . | TRBJ1-2 | TRBV7-4 | TGTGCCAGCAGCTTAGAGCCACTTCGGGGAGGCTACACCTTC | CASSLEPLRGGYTF
. | . | TRBJ1-1 | TRBV7-8 | TGTGCCAGCAGCTTAGAGTACGGGAATGAAGCTTTCTTT | CASSLEYGNEAFF
. | many | TRBJ1-2 | TRBV5-1 | TGCGCCAGCAGCTTCAAAAACCGGGAGAGTGGCTACACCTTC | CASSFKNRESGYTF
TRBD1 | few | TRBJ2-4 | TRBV7-3 | TGTGCCAGCACCATCCGAAGGGACCGGGACAGGGGATCTTCGGCCAAAAACATTCAGTACTTC | CASTIRRDRDRGSSAKNIQYF
TRBD1 | many | TRBJ2-7 | TRBV14 | TGTGCCAGCAGCCATACAGGGGGACTTTGGTACGAGCAGTACTTC | CASSHTGGLWYEQYF
. | few | TRBJ2-7 | TRBV7-8 | TGTGCCAGCAGCTTAGCAGAGGAATACGAGCAGTACTTC | CASSLAEEYEQYF
TRBD2 | many | TRBJ2-1 | TRBV18 | TGTGCCAGCTCACCACGGGGCGGGAGGTTCAATGAGCAGTTCTTC | CASSPRGGRFNEQFF
. | . | TRBJ2-4 | TRBV6-6 | TGTGCCAGCAGTTACCGGGTAACAGAGATCCCTTCGACCCTCCACTTC | CASSYRVTEIPSTLHF
. | . | TRBJ2-3 | TRBV7-3 | TGTGCCAGCAGCTTAATCATGGGGATCGGCACAGATACGCAGTATTTT | CASSLIMGIGTDTQYF
TRBD1 | . | TRBJ2-1 | TRBV7-3 | TGTGCCAGCAGCTTATGGGCAGGGGGTTACAATGAGCAGTTCTTC | CASSLWAGGYNEQFF
TRBD2 | . | TRBJ2-3 | TRBV12-3/TRBV12-4 | TGTGCCAGCAGCCCGTCTAGCGGGAGTATGAATACGCAGTATTTT | CASSPSSGSMNTQYF
. | . | TRBJ2-7 | TRBV5-1 | TGCGCCAGCAGCCCCTCGGGGTCCAGCTACTACGAGCAGTACTTC | CASSPSGSSYYEQYF
. | medium-sized | TRBJ1-3 | TRBV7-8 | TGTGCCAGCAGCTTAACGACGTTCTCTGGAAACACCATATATTTT | CASSLTTFSGNTIYF
TRBD1 | few | TRBJ2-3 | TRBV6-1 | TGTGCCAGCAGTGAAAGACAGGGGGTCACAGATACGCAGTATTTT | CASSERQGVTDTQYF